The T cell receptor (beta chain) under discussion was sequenced for a study of blood T cell repertoires in COVID-19. Turning to the study itself: Whether acute or convalescent, the COVID-19 samples came from the United States, Italy and Spain. Sample material is recorded as cDNA or gDNA derived from T cells, B-cell-depleted T cells, or PBMCs.

In the authors' workflow: Amplification from reference gene primers served as the basis for estimated nucleated cell counts. The method was immunoSEQ multiplex PCR; TCRdb's version includes in-frame clones alone and lacks a portion of them. V and J calls and clone size are those listed in that table; D and trimming were worked out from the DNA. The table has fewer than 300,000 clones, roughly four fifths seen once; the top ten hold 8.5% to 9.5%. The V end was cut by 4 bases, the J end by 0 bases, with 19 bases between. The germline V gene encodes CDR1 SGHTA and CDR2 FQGTGA. The CDR3 totals 18 residues.

Sequenced input: peripheral blood. This chain connects TRBV7-3 to TRBJ2-4; perhaps TRBD1 as D (6 bases). This sequence originates from a woman aged 45-65 years who had recovered from COVID-19. CDR3 residues: CASSSRGPGQIAKNIQYF. CDR3 bases: TGTGCCAGCAGCTCCAGGGGTCCAGGACAGATAGCCAAAAACATTCAGTACTTC.